Below, 32 T cell receptor beta chains from the same sample are listed, as sequenced in a study of shared clonotypes between healthy human individuals. Clones were sequenced by immunoSEQ multiplex PCR, and TCRdb holds only the in-frame ones, with some missing. The sample lists under 1,100,000 clones; around 78% were seen once. Sequencing was carried out using memory CD4+ T cells from PBMCs. Subset defined: CD45RA-negative fraction. Receptor source: a man between 18 and 35 years old in good health. Some clones in this sample may be carry-over from other donors' samples.

This chain uses TRBV15 with TRBJ2-2; 8 bases are shared with TRBD2. V shed 8 bases, J shed 0 bases, and the junction held 14 bases outside the gene matches. CDR3 length: 18 amino acids. Germline CDR1 and CDR2: LNHNV and YYDKDF (reference sequence). CDR3 region: CATAGGLAGSTNTGELFF. The CDR3, as DNA: TGTGCCACCGCTGGGGGGTTAGCGGGATCGACGAACACCGGGGAGCTGTTTTTT.

The V and J genes are TRBV9 and TRBJ2-7; possible D gene TRBD2, 5 bases. The CDR3 length is 15 residues. V lost 0 bases to trimming and J lost 0 bases, with 10 bases between them. Germline CDR1 is SGDLS and CDR2 is YYNGEE. CDR3 DNA: TGTGCCAGCAGCGTAGGAAATAGCGCCTCCTACGAGCAGTACTTC. This translates into CASSVGNSASYEQYF.

This chain joins TRBV10-3 and TRBJ2-1; TRBD2 matches 7 bases. This CDR3 is 14 amino acids long. After removal of 2 bases from V and 7 bases from J, the junction contained 5 bases not matched to a gene. Germline V gene sequence: CDR1 ENHRY, CDR2 SYGVKD. The CDR3 here is CAISEGGSINEQFF. CDR3 bases: TGTGCCATCAGTGAGGGCGGGAGTATTAATGAGCAGTTCTTC.

This clone has only one observation. The CDR3 sequence: CASSLGAGNDGYTF. The CDR3 coding sequence is TGCGCCAGCAGCTTGGGGGCGGGGAATGATGGCTACACCTTC. The chain couples TRBV5-1 to TRBJ1-2; no reliable D call. Between the trimmed V and J ends, which lost 0 bases and 6 bases, there was a span of 12 bases. This CDR3 region has 14 residues. Germline V gives CDR1 SGHRS, CDR2 YFSETQ.

A few counts support this clone. The chain uses TRBV27 and TRBJ2-2; TRBD2 aligns across 12 bases. Germline CDR1 MNHEY, CDR2 SMNVEV (reference sequence). This CDR3 has 16 residues. Trimming cost V 4 bases and J 4 bases; bases outside gene matches: 4. CDR3 in amino acids: CASSSSGRAVTGELFF. The CDR3 nucleotides read TGTGCCAGCAGTTCTAGCGGGAGGGCCGTCACCGGGGAGCTGTTTTTT.

This chain links TRBV9 with TRBJ2-5; TRBD1 is a possible D gene (5 bases). CDR1 SGDLS and CDR2 YYNGEE come from the germline V gene. CDR3 size: 15 residues. V dropped 1 base and J dropped 1 base, with 11 bases sitting between them. In DNA, the CDR3 is TGTGCCAGCAGCGTACAGGGTATGGTCCAAGAGACCCAGTACTTC. Its translation: CASSVQGMVQETQYF.

Concerning this clone itself: With a much larger clone just one base away, this may be a read error. The same CDR3 is also encoded by other DNA sequences in this sample. The chain has TRBV20-1 and TRBJ2-5; D gene ambiguous. With 0 bases removed from V and 5 bases from J, the gap between germline ends came to 4 bases. The CDR3 length is 11 residues. In germline, CDR1 is DFQATT, CDR2 SNEGSKA (reference sequence). This CDR3 is CSARDSETQYF. The DNA for the CDR3 is TGCAGTGCTAGAGATTCGGAGACCCAGTACTTC.

V usage is TRBV14 and J usage is TRBJ2-1; possibly TRBD2 for D (6 bases). The CDR3 is 17 amino acids. The ends were cut back, 0 bases at V and 0 bases at J, with 12 bases in the middle. Germline loops: CDR1 SGHDN, CDR2 FVKESK. The CDR3 is CASSQDLRTNSYNEQFF. CDR3 sequence (DNA): TGTGCCAGCAGCCAAGATCTTAGGACTAACTCCTACAATGAGCAGTTCTTC.

V is TRBV2 and J is TRBJ1-6; no clear D gene. Per germline, CDR1 SNHLY and CDR2 FYNNEI. The CDR3 sequence is 14 residues long. Trimming stripped 2 bases from V and 7 bases from J, with 9 bases between. The CDR3 here is CASSEITGNSPLHF. Here the CDR3 DNA reads TGTGCCAGCAGTGAAATCACGGGCAATTCACCCCTCCACTTT.

This clone was observed many times. J is TRBJ1-4 and V is TRBV7-2, with D perhaps matching TRBD1 (5 bases). This CDR3 comprises 15 residues. The germline V gene encodes CDR1 SGHTA and CDR2 FQGNSA. Between the trimmed V and J ends, which lost 3 bases and 5 bases, there was a span of 13 bases. The CDR3 bases are TGTGCCAGCAGCTTGGGGCAGAGAGAGAATGAAAAACTGTTTTTT. Translating gives CASSLGQRENEKLFF.

This chain links TRBV27 with TRBJ2-7; 9 bases agree with TRBD1. The CDR3 has 14 amino acids. The V gene's germline CDR1 is MNHEY and CDR2 SMNVEV (reference sequence). With V trimmed by 8 bases and J by 1 base, 6 bases remained unmatched. The CDR3 DNA is TGTGCCAGCGGGTTGACAGGGGGGTCCTACGAGCAGTACTTC. Amino acid sequence: CASGLTGGSYEQYF.

This chain joins TRBV18 and TRBJ1-4; D uncertain. CDR1 KGHSH and CDR2 LQKENI come from the germline V gene. V dropped 6 bases and J dropped 2 bases, with 16 bases sitting between them. The CDR3 has 16 amino acids. The CDR3 spells CASSRALQATNEKLFF. The CDR3 nucleotides are TGTGCCAGCTCCCGGGCCCTCCAAGCGACTAATGAAAAACTGTTTTTT.

This chain connects TRBV2 to TRBJ2-1, with 9 bases lining up with TRBD2. V lost 7 bases, J lost 7 bases, and 8 bases stayed unmatched. Germline loops: CDR1 SNHLY, CDR2 FYNNEI. CDR3 length equals 14 residues. CDR3 coding DNA: TGTGCCAGCATTTGGCGGGAGGGCAATAATGAGCAGTTCTTC. Amino acids: CASIWREGNNEQFF. The whole variable domain, remainder taken from reference TRBV2 and TRBJ2-1, is EPEVTQTPSHQVTQMGQEVILRCVPISNHLYFYWYRQILGQKVEFLVSFYNNEISEKSEIFDDQFSVERPDGSNFTLKIRSTKLEDSAMYFCASIWREGNNEQFFGPGTRLTVL.

V and J are TRBV12-5 and TRBJ2-5; maybe TRBD1 (6 bases). V was trimmed by 5 bases and J by 2 bases, leaving 12 bases between them. The CDR3 is made up of 14 amino acids. Germline V CDR1 and CDR2: LGHNT, FRNRAP. CDR3 nucleotides: TGTGCTAGTGGTACAGGGACCGAACAAGAGACCCAGTACTTC. Residues: CASGTGTEQETQYF.

V usage is TRBV7-9 and J usage is TRBJ2-7; D not certain. Trimming stripped 1 base from V and 2 bases from J, with 12 bases between. CDR1 and CDR2 from the germline V gene are SEHNR and FQNEAQ (reference sequence). This CDR3 comprises 15 residues. For the CDR3, the DNA is TGTGCCAGCAGCTTAGGTGCGGCAACAACCTACGAGCAGTACTTC. This codes for CASSLGAATTYEQYF.

This chain uses TRBV5-1 with TRBJ2-5; no reliable D call. This CDR3 is built from 15 residues. Germline lookup yields CDR1 SGHRS and CDR2 YFSETQ. V was clipped by 2 bases and J by 6 bases, with 17 bases between them. The CDR3 loop reads CASSLEGLKDQTQYF. CDR3 DNA sequence: TGCGCCAGCAGCTTAGAAGGCCTCAAAGATCAGACCCAGTACTTC. Full variable domain (outside the CDR3, taken from reference TRBV5-1 and TRBJ2-5): KAGVTQTPRYLIKTRGQQVTLSCSPISGHRSVSWYQQTPGQGLQFLFEYFSETQRNKGNFPGRFSGRQFSNSRSEMNVSTLELGDSALYLCASSLEGLKDQTQYFGPGTRLLVL.

The count of this clone is one. V gene TRBV7-9 combines with J gene TRBJ2-1; TRBD1 agrees at 10 bases. Germline CDR1 SEHNR, CDR2 FQNEAQ (reference sequence). There are 14 residues in the CDR3. Trimming at V came to 4 bases and at J to 12 bases, leaving 9 bases not matched to a gene. The CDR3 DNA is TGTGCCAGCAGCTCAAGGACAGGGGGTAGAAGGCAGTTCTTC. Residues: CASSSRTGGRRQFF.

The chain recombines TRBV7-3 with TRBJ2-7; 10 bases align to TRBD2. The CDR3 is 16 residues long. CDR1 and CDR2 from the germline V gene are SGHTA and FQGTGA. Germline trimming cut 5 bases from V and 0 bases from J; bases unmatched to any gene: 7. CDR3 sequence (DNA): TGTGCCAGCAGCCCATCATCTAGCGGGAGCTCCTACGAGCAGTACTTC. Translating gives CASSPSSSGSSYEQYF. Full variable domain (rest looked up from reference TRBV7-3 and TRBJ2-7): GAGVSQTPSNKVTEKGKYVELRCDPISGHTALYWYRQSLGQGPEFLIYFQGTGAADDSGLPNDRFFAVRPEGSVSTLKIQRTERGDSAVYLCASSPSSSGSSYEQYFGPGTRLTVT.

The rearrangement uses TRBV5-1 and TRBJ1-2; TRBD1 matches 8 bases. CDR3 size: 14 residues. Germline assignment: CDR1 SGHRS and CDR2 YFSETQ. Unmatched junction bases numbered 6, after V lost 5 bases and J lost 3 bases. CDR3 DNA: TGCGCCAGCAGTCCGACAGGGGATTACTATGGCTACACCTTC. Its translation: CASSPTGDYYGYTF.

The chain combines TRBV6-1 with TRBJ2-7, with 11 bases fitting TRBD1. CDR3 length: 17 amino acids. Germline CDR1 reads MNHNS; CDR2 reads SASEGT. J gave up 6 bases and V 2 bases, and 12 bases lay outside the gene matches. In DNA, the CDR3 is TGTGCCAGCAGTGAATATGGGACAGGGGGTAGCTTGCGCGAGCAGTACTTC. Its protein is CASSEYGTGGSLREQYF.

The chain employs TRBV4-1 and TRBJ2-3; 8 bases line up with TRBD2. The CDR3 is made up of 17 amino acids. The germline CDR1 and CDR2 sequences are MGHRA and YSYEKL. The V gene end was trimmed by 3 bases and the J gene end by 1 base; junction bases not matched to a gene: 9. CDR3 amino acids: CASSHSGPGGGTDTQYF. As DNA, the CDR3 is TGCGCCAGCAGCCACAGTGGCCCGGGAGGGGGCACAGATACGCAGTATTTT.

On this clone itself: It may be a read error: a sequence one base away is much more abundant. Other DNA variants within this sample encode the same CDR3. This chain uses TRBV6-5 with TRBJ1-1; D not certain. The V end was cut by 5 bases, the J end by 2 bases, with 6 bases between. The CDR3 runs to 12 residues. Germline V CDR1 and CDR2: MNHEY, SVGAGI. In nucleotides, the CDR3 is TGTGCCAGCAGTCGAGTTAACACTGAAGCTTTCTTT. Protein product: CASSRVNTEAFF.

A remark on this clone: At the DNA level, this CDR3 is encoded by other sequences in the same sample as well. The chain couples TRBV28 to TRBJ1-3; 9 nucleotides align to TRBD1. In germline, CDR1 is MDHEN, CDR2 SYDVKM. Unmatched junction bases numbered 7, after V lost 3 bases and J lost 7 bases. CDR3 size: 15 residues. The CDR3 DNA is TGTGCCAGCAGTTTGAGGGACAGGGCCGGGAACACCATATATTTT. Encoded protein: CASSLRDRAGNTIYF.

In regard to this clone: Other nucleotide sequences from this sample produce the same CDR3. The rearrangement links TRBV5-6 to TRBJ2-3; 8 nucleotides agree with TRBD2. This CDR3 region has 15 residues. Losses at the gene ends were 1 base for V and 1 base for J; bases not matched to a gene: 2. From germline, CDR1 is SGHDT and CDR2 YYEEEE. The CDR3 DNA reads TGTGCCAGCAGCTTGTTTAGCGGGGGCACAGATACGCAGTATTTT. It translates to CASSLFSGGTDTQYF.

The CDR3, as DNA: TGTGCCAGTAGTGCGCCGGGAGGATCCTACAATGAGCAGTTCTTC. Its protein product is CASSAPGGSYNEQFF. The chain links TRBV19 to TRBJ2-1; 7 bases line up with TRBD2. The V and J ends lost 5 bases and 1 base, in that order; junction bases with no gene match: 5. Looked up from germline, CDR1 is LNHDA and CDR2 is SQIVND (reference sequence). There are 15 residues in the CDR3.

The chain employs TRBV7-2 and TRBJ2-3; 8 nucleotides line up with TRBD2. CDR1 SGHTA and CDR2 FQGNSA come from the germline V gene. The CDR3 loop spans 13 amino acids. Trimming took 8 bases from V and 4 from J; bases not matched to a gene: 5. CDR3 bases: TGTGCCAGCCTCCTAGCGGGCCCAGATACGCAGTATTTT. Amino acid sequence: CASLLAGPDTQYF.

This clone was detected once. V usage is TRBV5-1 and J usage is TRBJ2-1; 15 nucleotides align to TRBD2. V shed 4 bases, J shed 8 bases, and the junction held 19 bases outside the gene matches. The CDR3 is made up of 20 amino acids. Germline V CDR1 and CDR2: SGHRS, YFSETQ. DNA for the CDR3: TGCGCCAGCAGCCTAGGATCAGGGACTAGCGGGAGGCAAGGTTGGGATGAGCAGTTCTTC. This translates into CASSLGSGTSGRQGWDEQFF.

The chain employs TRBV7-2 and TRBJ2-7, with D possibly TRBD2 on 6 matching bases. This CDR3 is 14 amino acids long. Trimming pared 1 base from V and 5 bases from J, leaving 12 bases between. Per the germline V gene, CDR1 is SGHTA and CDR2 is FQGNSA. The CDR3 spells CASSLGLVTNEQYF. CDR3 DNA sequence: TGTGCCAGCAGCTTAGGACTAGTCACTAACGAGCAGTACTTC.

The chain links TRBV5-5 to TRBJ2-7; D unclear. CDR3 length: 16 amino acids. Germline lookup yields CDR1 SGHKS and CDR2 YYEKEE (reference sequence). V was pared by 5 bases and J by 0 bases, with 18 bases between. CDR3: CASSISPRQVSYEQYF. The CDR3, as DNA: TGTGCCAGCAGTATCAGCCCTCGGCAGGTCTCCTACGAGCAGTACTTC.

The rearrangement links TRBV4-3 to TRBJ1-1, with 7 bases identical to TRBD1. CDR1 LGHNA and CDR2 YSLEER come from the germline V gene. The CDR3 has 16 residues. The V gene end was trimmed by 4 bases and the J gene end by 3 bases; junction bases not matched to a gene: 11. The CDR3 DNA sequence: TGCGCCAGCAGCCCCAGGGGGGGGAGGTTAGACACTGAAGCTTTCTTT. Amino acids: CASSPRGGRLDTEAFF.

The V call is TRBV5-8, the J call TRBJ2-5; 7 bases are shared with TRBD2. V was pared by 0 bases and J by 1 base, with 6 bases of the junction left unmatched. Germline assignment: CDR1 SGHTS and CDR2 YDEGEE. The CDR3 loop spans 16 amino acids. The CDR3 region is CASSLGASGIQETQYF. In DNA, the CDR3 is TGTGCCAGCAGCTTGGGGGCAAGCGGGATCCAAGAGACCCAGTACTTC.

The chain links TRBV5-6 to TRBJ2-5; possibly TRBD2 for D (5 bases). The CDR3 has 15 amino acids. The germline V and J ends were trimmed by 0 bases and 5 bases, with 14 bases remaining between them. CDR1 is SGHDT and CDR2 is YYEEEE in the germline V gene. Written as DNA, the CDR3 is TGTGCCAGCAGCTTGGTCCGGGGTGAAGGGGAGACCCAGTACTTC. The encoded protein is CASSLVRGEGETQYF.